This T cell receptor (beta chain) was observed in a study of response to subunit inactivated influenza vaccine. TCRdb ran MiXCR on the RT-PCR reads and lists one entry per CDR3 protein. Of roughly 780,000 distinct CDR3 sequences listed, approximately 18% were seen once; the top ten hold 11%. The sequencing used PBMCs from blood, collected roughly 5 days after vaccination. This sequence was found in a man aged 50 to 59 who received an inactivated influenza vaccine.

The CDR3 reads CAISAGDFNEQFF. CDR3 DNA sequence: TGTGCCATCAGTGCCGGGGACTTCAATGAGCAGTTCTTC. This rearrangement joins TRBV10-3 to TRBJ2-1; TRBD2 might be the D (6 bases). V shed 4 bases and J shed 6 bases, with 10 bases lying between them. From germline, CDR1 is ENHRY and CDR2 SYGVKD. The CDR3 consists of 13 residues.